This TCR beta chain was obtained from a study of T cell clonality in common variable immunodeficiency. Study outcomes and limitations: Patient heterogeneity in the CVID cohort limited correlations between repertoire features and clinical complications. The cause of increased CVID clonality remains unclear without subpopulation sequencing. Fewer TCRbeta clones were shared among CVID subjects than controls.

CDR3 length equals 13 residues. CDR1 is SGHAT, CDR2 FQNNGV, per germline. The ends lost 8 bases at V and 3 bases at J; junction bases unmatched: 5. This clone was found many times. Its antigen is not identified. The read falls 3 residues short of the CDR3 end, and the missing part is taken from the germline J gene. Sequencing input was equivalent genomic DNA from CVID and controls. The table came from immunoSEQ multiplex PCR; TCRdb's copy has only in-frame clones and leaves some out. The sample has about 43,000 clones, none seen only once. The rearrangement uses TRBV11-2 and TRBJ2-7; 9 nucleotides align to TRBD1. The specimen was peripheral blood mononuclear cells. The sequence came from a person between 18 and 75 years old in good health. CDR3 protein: CASGRGQGYEQYF. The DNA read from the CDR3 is TGTGCCAGCGGGCGGGGACAGGGCTACGAG.